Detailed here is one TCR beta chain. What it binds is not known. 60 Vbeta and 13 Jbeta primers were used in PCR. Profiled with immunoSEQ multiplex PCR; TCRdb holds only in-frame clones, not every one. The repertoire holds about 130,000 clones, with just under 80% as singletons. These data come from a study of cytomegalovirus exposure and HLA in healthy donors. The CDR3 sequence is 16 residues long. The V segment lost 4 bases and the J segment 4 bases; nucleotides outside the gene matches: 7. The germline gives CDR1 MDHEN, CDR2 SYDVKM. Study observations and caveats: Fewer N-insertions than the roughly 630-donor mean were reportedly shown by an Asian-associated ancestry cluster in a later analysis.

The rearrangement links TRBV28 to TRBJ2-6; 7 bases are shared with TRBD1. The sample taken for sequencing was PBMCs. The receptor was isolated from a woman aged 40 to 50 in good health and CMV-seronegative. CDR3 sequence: CASSSPGGKGANVLTF. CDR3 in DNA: TGTGCCAGCAGTTCGCCAGGGGGAAAAGGGGCCAACGTCCTGACTTTC.